This T cell receptor (beta chain) was sequenced during a study of T-cell reconstitution after alpha-beta-depleted transplantation in children (dated by TCRdb to the mid-2010s). For the wider study: The study quantitatively tracked T-cell immune reconstitution after TCRalphabeta/CD19-depleted allogeneic hematopoietic cell transplantation in children using TCR repertoire profiling.

Library creation used PCR. Sequencing instrument: Illumina HiSeq 2500. TCR library preparation used molecular barcoding, with unique molecular identifiers applied to normalize quantification of the TCRbeta repertoire. TCRdb trimmed public reads at Q25 via fastp, called clones via MiXCR and kept in-frame beta chains. Entries that share a CDR3 protein sequence are merged under the most common genes and DNA. The sample table shows more than 550,000 distinct CDR3 sequences, and 10% are seen once. The ten largest clones capture 4% to 5% of the sample. V loses 6 bases, J loses 5 bases, and the germline ends lie 22 bases apart. From a lookup of the germline V gene, CDR1 and CDR2 are MNHEY and SVGEGT. Including the terminal cysteine and phenylalanine, the CDR3 comprises 16 residues. Only the CDR3 DNA is retained, 48 bases long and in frame from the first base. A remark on this clonotype: It has no known antigen specificity. No much larger clonotype is one base removed from it; base qualities were not supplied.

The receptor comes from a human donor who donated a stem cell graft to a child with acute myeloid leukemia. The sequences come from PBMCs from the stem cell graft donor, collected from the stem cell graft. Recombination linked TRBV6-2 or TRBV6-3 to TRBJ1-1, with a weak D call of TRBD1 (6 bases match). In nucleotide form, the sequence is TGTGCCAGCAGCCCCTCCAGGGGCGTTGGCGGGACTGAAGCTTTCTTT. The encoded protein is CASSPSRGVGGTEAFF.